The 27 T cell receptor beta chains in this list originate from one sample, sequenced in a study of shared clonotypes between healthy human individuals. Measured with immunoSEQ multiplex PCR; TCRdb has only the in-frame clones, and not every one. The table includes hundreds of thousands of clones, under 80% detected once. Material: memory CD4+ T cells sorted from blood. As to subset: CD45RA-negative fraction. The source is a woman in her twenties or thirties in good health.

Regarding this clone: The same CDR3 arises from other DNA sequences in this sample as well. The V call is TRBV2, the J call TRBJ1-5; 7 nucleotides align to TRBD1. The V gene end was trimmed by 6 bases and the J gene end by 4 bases; junction bases not matched to a gene: 3. Germline values: CDR1 SNHLY, CDR2 FYNNEI. The length of the CDR3 is 13 residues. CDR3 in DNA: TGTGCCAGCAGAGAACAGGGGAATCAGCCCCAGCATTTT. Encoded protein: CASREQGNQPQHF.

The chain has TRBV29-1 and TRBJ1-5, with D maybe TRBD1 (5 bases). Germline V gene sequence: CDR1 SQVTM, CDR2 ANQGSEA. There are 14 residues in the CDR3. Trimming shortened V by 5 bases and J by 0 bases, and 11 bases separated the two germline ends. CDR3 in amino acids: CSVRGGHSNQPQHF. The CDR3 DNA is TGCAGCGTTCGGGGCGGCCATAGCAATCAGCCCCAGCATTTT.

V gene TRBV7-9 combines with J gene TRBJ2-3; D perhaps matches TRBD1 (5 bases). The CDR3 consists of 15 residues. CDR1 is SEHNR, CDR2 FQNEAQ, per germline (reference sequence). V lost 3 bases and J 4 bases, leaving 14 bases between the germline ends. The CDR3 nucleotides are TGTGCCAGCAGCTTTGCAGGGATCCGCGCAGATACGCAGTATTTT. Its protein product is CASSFAGIRADTQYF.

CDR3 in DNA: TGTGCCAGCAGTGAAGCGACGGTTGGACCGGGACACGAGCAGTACTTC. It yields the protein CASSEATVGPGHEQYF. This rearrangement joins TRBV6-1 to TRBJ2-7; D is perhaps TRBD1 or TRBD2 (5 bases each). The CDR3 runs 16 residues. Trimming shortened V by 0 bases and J by 5 bases, and 17 bases separated the two germline ends. Germline values: CDR1 MNHNS, CDR2 SASEGT.

The rearrangement uses TRBV28 and TRBJ1-5; tentative D call: TRBD1 (6 bases). V was trimmed by 5 bases and J by 2 bases, leaving 13 bases between them. Per the germline V gene, CDR1 is MDHEN and CDR2 is SYDVKM. The CDR3 has 15 residues. Written as DNA, the CDR3 is TGTGCCAGCAGTACACAGGGAGATGGCAATCAGCCCCAGCATTTT. Its translation is CASSTQGDGNQPQHF.

This clone has at least ten counts. V gene TRBV7-9 combines with J gene TRBJ2-7, with unresolved D. Looked up from germline, CDR1 is SEHNR and CDR2 is FQNEAQ (reference sequence). V was pared by 1 base and J by 6 bases, with 10 bases between. The CDR3 contains 13 residues. CDR3 DNA sequence: TGTGCCAGCAGCTTAGGGGGTAGGGTCGAGCAGTACTTC. It translates to CASSLGGRVEQYF.

CDR3 coding DNA: TGTGCCAGCAGCTTATCCGGGATTACCTACGAGCAGTACTTC. It is translated as CASSLSGITYEQYF. This chain links TRBV7-9 with TRBJ2-7, with D perhaps matching TRBD2 (5 bases). This CDR3 is built from 14 residues. CDR1 SEHNR and CDR2 FQNEAQ come from the germline V gene (reference sequence). V shed 2 bases and J shed 2 bases, with 10 bases lying between them.

The V call is TRBV5-1, the J call TRBJ1-1; D is perhaps TRBD1 (6 bases). Germline-derived CDR1 and CDR2 are SGHRS and YFSETQ. The V gene lost 1 base and the J gene lost 5 bases, with 18 bases spanning the gap. This CDR3 contains 16 residues. CDR3 in DNA: TGCGCCAGCAGCTTGTCGCCAGGGGCGAGCGGAACTGAAGCTTTCTTT. This gives the protein CASSLSPGASGTEAFF.

The chain carries TRBV7-7 and TRBJ2-1; tentative D call: TRBD1 (6 bases). The germline V and J ends were trimmed by 5 bases and 9 bases, with 17 bases remaining between them. This CDR3 has 14 residues. In germline, CDR1 is SSHAT, CDR2 FNYEAQ (reference sequence). Here the CDR3 DNA reads TGTGCCAGCAGCCCACTACAGGGCGGCCGTGAGCAGTTCTTC. Its protein is CASSPLQGGREQFF.

V is TRBV7-8 and J is TRBJ2-1; 8 nucleotides agree with TRBD1. Germline-derived CDR1 and CDR2 are SGHVS and FQNEAQ. Trimming at V came to 7 bases and at J to 7 bases, leaving 6 bases not matched to a gene. CDR3 size: 13 residues. The CDR3 DNA follows: TGTGCCAGCAAAAACAGGGGGGAGAATGAGCAGTTCTTC. It translates to CASKNRGENEQFF.

The chain recombines TRBV10-2 with TRBJ1-2; TRBD1 aligns across 8 bases. The CDR3 is 15 residues long. After removal of 7 bases from V and 1 base from J, the junction contained 8 bases not matched to a gene. Germline loops: CDR1 WSHSY, CDR2 SAAADI. DNA of the CDR3: TGCGCCAGCACCAGCGCCGACAGGGGTAACTATGGCTACACCTTC. Translating gives CASTSADRGNYGYTF.

The chain joins TRBV19 to TRBJ2-3; 7 bases are a match to TRBD2. CDR1 LNHDA and CDR2 SQIVND come from the germline V gene (reference sequence). The V gene end was trimmed by 5 bases and the J gene end by 5 bases; junction bases not matched to a gene: 4. The CDR3 is made up of 13 amino acids. CDR3 nucleotide sequence: TGTGCCAGTAGTTTTGGGGGGGTAGATACGCAGTATTTT. Amino acid sequence: CASSFGGVDTQYF. Variable domain in full (rest from reference TRBV19 and TRBJ2-3): DGGITQSPKYLFRKEGQNVTLSCEQNLNHDAMYWYRQDPGQGLRLIYYSQIVNDFQKGDIAEGYSVSREKKESFPLTVTSAQKNPTAFYLCASSFGGVDTQYFGPGTRLTVL.

This chain joins TRBV2 and TRBJ1-1; D is perhaps TRBD1 (5 bases). Germline V gives CDR1 SNHLY, CDR2 FYNNEI. The CDR3 is made up of 14 amino acids. Trimming took off 6 bases at V and 1 base at J, with 12 bases between the two ends. The CDR3 DNA follows: TGTGCCAGCAGCCTATGGACAACGAACACTGAAGCTTTCTTT. This encodes CASSLWTTNTEAFF.

The V gene is TRBV18, the J gene TRBJ2-5; D is possibly TRBD2 (5 bases). This CDR3 is built from 14 residues. The germline V and J ends were trimmed by 6 bases and 3 bases, with 14 bases remaining between them. The germline V gene has CDR1 KGHSH and CDR2 LQKENI. CDR3 amino acids: CASSIFHGEETQYF. The DNA for the CDR3 is TGTGCCAGCTCCATCTTTCACGGGGAAGAGACCCAGTACTTC.

The chain couples TRBV19 to TRBJ2-3; D not certain. Germline CDR1 and CDR2: LNHDA and SQIVND (reference sequence). The V end lost 6 bases, the J end lost 1 base, and 8 bases lay between the germline ends. The CDR3 runs to 13 residues. The CDR3 bases are TGTGCCAGTAGACCAACGGGCACAGATACGCAGTATTTT. Translating gives CASRPTGTDTQYF.

The V gene is TRBV19, the J gene TRBJ2-5; 11 positions agree with TRBD1. The J call may be wrong; the DNA end is better matched by TRBJ2-7. The CDR3 covers 12 residues. The germline V gene encodes CDR1 LNHDA and CDR2 SQIVND (reference sequence). The CDR3: CASGDRGYEQYF. The CDR3 DNA follows: TGTGCCAGCGGGGACAGGGGGTACGAGCAGTACTTC.

The chain links TRBV2 to TRBJ2-2; TRBD2 aligns across 9 bases. CDR3 length equals 15 residues. Looked up from germline, CDR1 is SNHLY and CDR2 is FYNNEI. J gave up 2 bases and V 8 bases, and 6 bases lay outside the gene matches. CDR3 region: CASGRLAANTGELFF. The DNA for the CDR3 is TGTGCCAGCGGGAGACTAGCGGCCAACACCGGGGAGCTGTTTTTT.

Comments on this clone: Other DNA sequences in the sample encode the same CDR3. The chain combines TRBV5-1 with TRBJ1-5, with D maybe TRBD1 (6 bases). Trimming stripped 4 bases from V and 3 bases from J, with 11 bases between. Per germline, CDR1 SGHRS and CDR2 YFSETQ. The length of the CDR3 is 14 residues. The CDR3 here is CASSPTGDNQPQHF. CDR3 sequence (DNA): TGCGCCAGCAGCCCGACAGGCGACAATCAGCCCCAGCATTTT.

The chain links TRBV4-1 to TRBJ2-7, with D tentatively TRBD2 (5 bases). Between the trimmed V and J ends, which lost 1 base and 1 base, there was a span of 11 bases. The CDR3 has 15 amino acids. Germline V lookup: CDR1 MGHRA, CDR2 YSYEKL. CDR3 protein: CASSQVHSGSYEQYF. In DNA, the CDR3 is TGCGCCAGCAGCCAAGTTCATTCGGGGTCCTACGAGCAGTACTTC.

This clone showed up many times. Other DNA sequences in this specimen translate into the identical CDR3. This rearrangement joins TRBV6-5 to TRBJ1-1; 7 bases are a match to TRBD1. Germline CDR1 MNHEY, CDR2 SVGAGI. Trimming at V came to 2 bases and at J to 5 bases, leaving 2 bases not matched to a gene. The CDR3 is 13 residues long. CDR3 region: CASSYPGGTEAFF. The DNA for the CDR3 is TGTGCCAGCAGTTACCCAGGGGGAACTGAAGCTTTCTTT.

The chain uses TRBV11-3 and TRBJ2-1; TRBD2 matches 13 bases. V shed 4 bases, J shed 12 bases, and the junction held 3 bases outside the gene matches. In germline, CDR1 is SGHNT, CDR2 YENEEA. The CDR3 runs to 13 residues. CDR3 in DNA: TGTGCCAGCAGCTCCGGACTAGCGGGAGTGCAGTTCTTC. Translating it yields CASSSGLAGVQFF.

The chain carries TRBV5-1 and TRBJ2-2; 7 positions agree with TRBD2. The CDR3 is made up of 17 amino acids. Germline loops: CDR1 SGHRS, CDR2 YFSETQ. V gave up 0 bases and J gave up 2 bases; unmatched junction bases: 7. The CDR3 protein is CASSLEWLAANTGELFF. CDR3 nucleotide sequence: TGCGCCAGCAGCTTGGAGTGGCTAGCGGCTAACACCGGGGAGCTGTTTTTT.

This chain links TRBV7-3 with TRBJ2-6, with D unclear. The CDR3 has 14 amino acids. Trimming stripped 2 bases from V and 0 bases from J, with 2 bases between. Germline V lookup: CDR1 SGHTA, CDR2 FQGTGA. The CDR3 sequence is CASSLFSGANVLTF. The DNA for the CDR3 is TGTGCCAGCAGCTTATTCTCTGGGGCCAACGTCCTGACTTTC.

V is TRBV5-1 and J is TRBJ2-1, with TRBD1 matching 7 bases. CDR3 length: 12 amino acids. The V gene's germline CDR1 is SGHRS and CDR2 YFSETQ. V trimming: 0 bases; J trimming: 15 bases; junction bases outside the gene matches: 6. As DNA, the CDR3 is TGCGCCAGCAGCTTGGCCTTGGACAGGATGTTCTTC. Protein: CASSLALDRMFF. Supplemented by reference TRBV5-1 and TRBJ2-1, the full variable domain reads KAGVTQTPRYLIKTRGQQVTLSCSPISGHRSVSWYQQTPGQGLQFLFEYFSETQRNKGNFPGRFSGRQFSNSRSEMNVSTLELGDSALYLCASSLALDRMFFGPGTRLTVL.

The V and J genes are TRBV11-2 and TRBJ2-7; D is unclear. CDR1 is SGHAT and CDR2 is FQNNGV in the germline V gene. This CDR3 region has 14 residues. V was cut by 0 bases and J by 4 bases, with 10 bases left in between. CDR3 region: CASSLEYGLYEQYF. CDR3 nucleotides: TGTGCCAGCAGCTTAGAATACGGATTATACGAGCAGTACTTC.

This chain uses TRBV5-1 with TRBJ2-2; 10 nucleotides line up with TRBD2. There are 15 residues in the CDR3. V lost 4 bases to trimming and J lost 6 bases; unmatched junction nucleotides: 6. In germline, CDR1 is SGHRS, CDR2 YFSETQ. The CDR3 sequence is CASSQLAGDAGELFF. The CDR3 DNA follows: TGCGCCAGCAGCCAGCTAGCGGGAGACGCCGGGGAGCTGTTTTTT.

The J gene is TRBJ2-3, the V gene TRBV5-4; 8 bases align to TRBD1. Germline loops: CDR1 SGHNT, CDR2 YYREEE (reference sequence). The V segment lost 3 bases and the J segment 2 bases; nucleotides outside the gene matches: 11. The CDR3 sequence is 17 residues long. The CDR3 sequence is CASSWGGQGRYTDTQYF. In DNA, the CDR3 is TGTGCCAGCAGCTGGGGTGGACAGGGTCGTTACACAGATACGCAGTATTTT.